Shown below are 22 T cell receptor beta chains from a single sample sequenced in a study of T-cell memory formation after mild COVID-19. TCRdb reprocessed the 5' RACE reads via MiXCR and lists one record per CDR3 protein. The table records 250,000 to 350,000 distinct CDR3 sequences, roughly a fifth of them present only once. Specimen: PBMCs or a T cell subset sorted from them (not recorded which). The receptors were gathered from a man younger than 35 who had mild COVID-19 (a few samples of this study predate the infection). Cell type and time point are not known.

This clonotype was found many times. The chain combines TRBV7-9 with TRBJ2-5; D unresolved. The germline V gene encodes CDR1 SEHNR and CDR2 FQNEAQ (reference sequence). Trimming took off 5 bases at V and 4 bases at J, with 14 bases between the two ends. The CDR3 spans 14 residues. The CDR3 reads CASSLVASGETQYF. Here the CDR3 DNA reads TGTGCCAGCAGCCTAGTAGCCTCTGGAGAGACCCAGTACTTC.

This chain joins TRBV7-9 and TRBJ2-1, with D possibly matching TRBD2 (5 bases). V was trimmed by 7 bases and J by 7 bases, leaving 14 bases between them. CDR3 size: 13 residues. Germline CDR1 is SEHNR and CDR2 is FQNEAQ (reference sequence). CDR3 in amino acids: CASIKEGVNEQFF. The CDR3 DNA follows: TGTGCCAGCATCAAAGAGGGAGTAAATGAGCAGTTCTTC. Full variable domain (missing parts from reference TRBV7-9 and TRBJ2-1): DTGVSQNPRHKITKRGQNVTFRCDPISEHNRLYWYRQTLGQGPEFLTYFQNEAQLEKSRLLSDRFSAERPKGSFSTLEIQRTEQGDSAMYLCASIKEGVNEQFFGPGTRLTVL.

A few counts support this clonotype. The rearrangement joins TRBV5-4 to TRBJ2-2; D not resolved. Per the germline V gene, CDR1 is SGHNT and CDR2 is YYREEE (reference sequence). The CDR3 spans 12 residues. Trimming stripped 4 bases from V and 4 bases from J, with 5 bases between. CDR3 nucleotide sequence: TGTGCCAGCAGCCCGGTCACCGGGGAGCTGTTTTTT. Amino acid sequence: CASSPVTGELFF.

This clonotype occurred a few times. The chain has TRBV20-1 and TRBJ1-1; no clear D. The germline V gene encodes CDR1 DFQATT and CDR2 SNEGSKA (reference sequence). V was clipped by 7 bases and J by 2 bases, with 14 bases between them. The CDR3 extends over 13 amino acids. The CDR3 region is CSGHIRANTEAFF. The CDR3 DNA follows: TGCAGTGGCCACATTCGGGCTAACACTGAAGCTTTCTTT.

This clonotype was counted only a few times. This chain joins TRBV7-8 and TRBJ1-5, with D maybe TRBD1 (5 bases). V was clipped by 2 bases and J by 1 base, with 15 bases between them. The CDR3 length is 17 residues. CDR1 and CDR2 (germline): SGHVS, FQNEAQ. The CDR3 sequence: CASSLYGGGGSNQPQHF. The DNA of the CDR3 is TGTGCCAGCAGCTTATACGGGGGGGGAGGAAGCAATCAGCCCCAGCATTTT.

CDR3 protein: CSVESRGTNYGYTF. The CDR3 nucleotides read TGCAGCGTGGAAAGCAGGGGAACTAACTATGGCTACACCTTC. The rearrangement joins TRBV29-1 to TRBJ1-2, with D perhaps matching TRBD1 (6 bases). CDR3 length: 14 residues. V lost 6 bases and J 0 bases, leaving 14 bases between the germline ends. Germline V CDR1 and CDR2: SQVTM, ANQGSEA. The complete variable domain, with remaining parts taken from reference TRBV29-1 and TRBJ1-2, reads SAVISQKPSRDICQRGTSLTIQCQVDSQVTMMFWYRQQPGQSLTLIATANQGSEATYESGFVIDKFPISRPNLTFSTLTVSNMSPEDSSIYLCSVESRGTNYGYTFGSGTRLTVV.

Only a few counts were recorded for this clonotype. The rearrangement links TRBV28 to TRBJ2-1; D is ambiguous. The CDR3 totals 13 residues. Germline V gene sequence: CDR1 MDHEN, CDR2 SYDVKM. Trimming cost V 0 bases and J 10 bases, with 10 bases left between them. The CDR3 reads CASSLWDVGEQFF. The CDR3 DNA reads TGTGCCAGCAGTTTATGGGACGTTGGCGAGCAGTTCTTC.

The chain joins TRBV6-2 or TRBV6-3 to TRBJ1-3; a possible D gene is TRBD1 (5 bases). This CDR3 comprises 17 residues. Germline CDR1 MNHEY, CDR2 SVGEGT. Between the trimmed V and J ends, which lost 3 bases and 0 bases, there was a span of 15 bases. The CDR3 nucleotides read TGTGCCAGCAGTTATTGGGACCGCGAAAGCTCTGGAAACACCATATATTTT. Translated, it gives CASSYWDRESSGNTIYF.

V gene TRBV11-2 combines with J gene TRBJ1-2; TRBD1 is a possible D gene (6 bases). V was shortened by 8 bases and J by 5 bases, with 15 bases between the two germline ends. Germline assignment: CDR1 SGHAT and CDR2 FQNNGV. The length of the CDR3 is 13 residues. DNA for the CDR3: TGTGCCAGCCGGGGGGCCGGTGAATATGGCTACACCTTC. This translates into CASRGAGEYGYTF.

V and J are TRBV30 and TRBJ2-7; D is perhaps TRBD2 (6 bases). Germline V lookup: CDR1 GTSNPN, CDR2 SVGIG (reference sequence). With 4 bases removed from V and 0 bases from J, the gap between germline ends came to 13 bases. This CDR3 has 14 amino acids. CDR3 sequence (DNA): TGTGCCTGGATGCCTGCGGGGAGCTCCTACGAGCAGTACTTC. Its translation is CAWMPAGSSYEQYF.

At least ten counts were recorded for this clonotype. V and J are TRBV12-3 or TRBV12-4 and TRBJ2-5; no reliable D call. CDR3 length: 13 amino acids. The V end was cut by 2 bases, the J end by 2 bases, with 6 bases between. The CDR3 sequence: CASSLNRQETQYF. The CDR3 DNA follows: TGTGCCAGCAGTTTAAACAGACAAGAGACCCAGTACTTC.

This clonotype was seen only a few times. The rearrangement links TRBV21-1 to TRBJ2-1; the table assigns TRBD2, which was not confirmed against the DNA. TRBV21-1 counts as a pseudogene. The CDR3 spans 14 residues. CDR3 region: CASSKAWAPNEQFF. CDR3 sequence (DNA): TGTGCCAGCAGCAAAGCATGGGCCCCCAATGAGCAGTTCTTC.

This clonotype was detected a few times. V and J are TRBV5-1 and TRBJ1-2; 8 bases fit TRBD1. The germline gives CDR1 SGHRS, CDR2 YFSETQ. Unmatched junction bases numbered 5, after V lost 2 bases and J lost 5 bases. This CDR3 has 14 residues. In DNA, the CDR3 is TGCGCCAGCAGCTTTCCGGGACAGGAATATGGCTACACCTTC. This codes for CASSFPGQEYGYTF.

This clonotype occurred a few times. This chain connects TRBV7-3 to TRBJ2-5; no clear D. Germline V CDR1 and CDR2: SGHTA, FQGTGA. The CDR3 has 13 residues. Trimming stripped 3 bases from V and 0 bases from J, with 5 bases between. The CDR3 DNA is TGTGCCAGCAGCTTTAATCACCAAGAGACCCAGTACTTC. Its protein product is CASSFNHQETQYF.

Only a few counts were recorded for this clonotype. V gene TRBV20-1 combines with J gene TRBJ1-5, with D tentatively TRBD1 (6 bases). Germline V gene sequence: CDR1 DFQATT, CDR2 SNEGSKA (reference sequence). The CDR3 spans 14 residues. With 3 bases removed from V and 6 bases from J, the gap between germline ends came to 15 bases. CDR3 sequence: CSASSSGGLQPQHF. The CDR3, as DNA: TGCAGTGCTAGTTCTTCGGGGGGCCTTCAGCCCCAGCATTTT.

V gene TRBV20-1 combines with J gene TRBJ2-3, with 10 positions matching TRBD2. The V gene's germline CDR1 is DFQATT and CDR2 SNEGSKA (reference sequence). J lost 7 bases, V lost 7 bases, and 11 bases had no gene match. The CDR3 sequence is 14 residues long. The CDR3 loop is CSVPPAGGPYTQYF. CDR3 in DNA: TGCAGTGTTCCCCCAGCGGGGGGGCCATATACGCAGTATTTT.

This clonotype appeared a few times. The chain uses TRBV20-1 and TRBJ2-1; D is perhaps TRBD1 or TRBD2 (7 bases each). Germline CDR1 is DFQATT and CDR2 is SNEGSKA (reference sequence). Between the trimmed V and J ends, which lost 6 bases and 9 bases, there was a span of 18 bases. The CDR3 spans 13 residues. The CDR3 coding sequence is TGCAGTGCCCTGACAGGGCCGGGGGGTGAGCAGTTCTTC. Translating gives CSALTGPGGEQFF.

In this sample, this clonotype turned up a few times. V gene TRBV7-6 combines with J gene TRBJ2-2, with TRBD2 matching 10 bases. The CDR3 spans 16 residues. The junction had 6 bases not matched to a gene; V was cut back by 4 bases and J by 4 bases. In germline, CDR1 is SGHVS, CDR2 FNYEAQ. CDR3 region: CASSWLAGAVTGELFF. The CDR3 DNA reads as TGTGCCAGCAGCTGGCTAGCGGGGGCGGTCACCGGGGAGCTGTTTTTT.

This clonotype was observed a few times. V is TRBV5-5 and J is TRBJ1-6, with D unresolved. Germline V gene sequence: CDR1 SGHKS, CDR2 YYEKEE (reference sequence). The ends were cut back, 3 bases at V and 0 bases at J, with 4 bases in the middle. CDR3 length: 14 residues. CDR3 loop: CASSWGSYNSPLHF. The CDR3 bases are TGTGCCAGCAGCTGGGGCTCCTATAATTCACCCCTCCACTTT.

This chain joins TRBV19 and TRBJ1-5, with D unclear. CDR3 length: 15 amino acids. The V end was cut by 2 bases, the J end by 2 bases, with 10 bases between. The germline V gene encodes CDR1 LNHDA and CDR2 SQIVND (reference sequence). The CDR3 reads CASSIWAEGNQPQHF. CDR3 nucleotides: TGTGCCAGTAGTATATGGGCAGAAGGCAATCAGCCCCAGCATTTT.

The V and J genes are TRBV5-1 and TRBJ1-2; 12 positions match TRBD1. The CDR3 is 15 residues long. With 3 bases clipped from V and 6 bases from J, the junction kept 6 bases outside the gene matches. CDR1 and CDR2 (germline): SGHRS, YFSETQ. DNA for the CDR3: TGCGCCAGCAGCTCCCCCGGGACAGGGGGCGATGGCTACACCTTC. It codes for CASSSPGTGGDGYTF.

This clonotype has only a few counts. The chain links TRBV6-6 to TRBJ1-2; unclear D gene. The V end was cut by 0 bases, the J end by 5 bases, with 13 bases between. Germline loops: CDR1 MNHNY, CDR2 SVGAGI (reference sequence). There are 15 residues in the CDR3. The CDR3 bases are TGTGCCAGCAGTTACTCCGGGTCCGTCGTTTATGGCTACACCTTC. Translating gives CASSYSGSVVYGYTF.